The TCR beta chain described here comes from a study of CD8 T cells in Susac syndrome. A single count supports this clonotype. cDNA came from around 0.5 to 1 ug RNA primed by random hexamers. In TCRdb, the immunoSEQ multiplex PCR reads were re-called with MiXCR into one record per CDR3 protein. The sample holds some 150,000 distinct CDR3 sequences, roughly 95% seen once. The sequenced sample was CD4+ T cells from PBMCs. This receptor was identified in a human donor with Susac syndrome.

CDR3: CASSLGGQRGATDTQYF. The CDR3 nucleotides read TGTGCCAGCAGTTTAGGGGGCCAGCGGGGGGCCACAGATACGCAGTATTTT. The chain links TRBV12-3 or TRBV12-4 to TRBJ2-3; 9 positions agree with TRBD2. The V and J ends lost 1 base and 2 bases, in that order; junction bases with no gene match: 7. The CDR3 length is 17 residues.